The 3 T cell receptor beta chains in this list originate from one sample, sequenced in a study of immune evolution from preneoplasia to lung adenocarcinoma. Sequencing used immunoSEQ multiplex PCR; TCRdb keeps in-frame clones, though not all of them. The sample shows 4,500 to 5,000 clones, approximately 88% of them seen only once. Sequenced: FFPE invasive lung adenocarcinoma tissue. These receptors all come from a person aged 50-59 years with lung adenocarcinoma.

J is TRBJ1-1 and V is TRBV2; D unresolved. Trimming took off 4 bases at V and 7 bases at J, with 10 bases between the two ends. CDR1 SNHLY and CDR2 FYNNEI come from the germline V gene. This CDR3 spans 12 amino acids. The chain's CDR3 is CASSGEQYEAFF. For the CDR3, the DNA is TGTGCCAGCAGTGGGGAACAGTATGAAGCTTTCTTT. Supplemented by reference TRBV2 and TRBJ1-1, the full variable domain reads EPEVTQTPSHQVTQMGQEVILRCVPISNHLYFYWYRQILGQKVEFLVSFYNNEISEKSEIFDDQFSVERPDGSNFTLKIRSTKLEDSAMYFCASSGEQYEAFFGQGTRLTVV.

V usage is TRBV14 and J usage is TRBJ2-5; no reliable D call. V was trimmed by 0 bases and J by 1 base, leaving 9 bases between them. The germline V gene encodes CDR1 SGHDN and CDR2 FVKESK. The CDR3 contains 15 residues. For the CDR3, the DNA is TGTGCCAGCAGCCAAGATCTTAATACCCAAGAGACCCAGTACTTC. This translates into CASSQDLNTQETQYF.

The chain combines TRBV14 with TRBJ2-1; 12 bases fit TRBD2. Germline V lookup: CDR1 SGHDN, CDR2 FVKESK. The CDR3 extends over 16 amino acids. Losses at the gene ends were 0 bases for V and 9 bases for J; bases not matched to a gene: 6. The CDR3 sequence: CASSQDKLAGGAEQFF. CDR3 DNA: TGTGCCAGCAGCCAAGATAAACTAGCGGGAGGTGCTGAGCAGTTCTTC.